This TCR beta chain was documented in a study of T cells in localized non-small cell lung cancer. Notes on the study in general: Only one tumor region went through sequencing, so heterogeneity may still be there.

Clones were sequenced by immunoSEQ multiplex PCR, and TCRdb holds only the in-frame ones, with some missing. The data show roughly 71,000 clones, 85% to 90% seen once. Regarding this clone: What it binds is unknown.

The receptor's source is a male donor aged 60 or over with stage III squamous cell lung carcinoma. This specimen was peripheral blood, taken before any cancer treatment.

The CDR3 region is CASSQGILLAGPGFF. The CDR3 DNA is TGCGCCAGCAGCCAAGGAATATTGCTGGCAGGCCCGGGTTTCTTT. The chain couples TRBV4-3 to TRBJ1-1; D is unclear. The length of the CDR3 is 15 residues. Trimming took 1 base from V and 13 from J, leaving 22 bases between them. Germline assignment: CDR1 LGHNA and CDR2 YSLEER.